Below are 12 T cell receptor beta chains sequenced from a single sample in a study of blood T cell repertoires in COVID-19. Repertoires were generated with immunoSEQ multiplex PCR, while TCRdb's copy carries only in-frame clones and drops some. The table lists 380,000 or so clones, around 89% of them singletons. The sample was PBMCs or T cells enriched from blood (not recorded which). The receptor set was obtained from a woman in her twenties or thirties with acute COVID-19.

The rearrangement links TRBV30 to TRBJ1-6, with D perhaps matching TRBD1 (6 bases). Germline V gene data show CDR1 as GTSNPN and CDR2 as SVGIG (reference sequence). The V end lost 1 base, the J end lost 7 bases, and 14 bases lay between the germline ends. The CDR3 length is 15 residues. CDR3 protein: CAWSATGKGNSPLHF. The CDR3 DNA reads TGTGCCTGGAGTGCAACAGGGAAGGGAAATTCACCCCTCCACTTT. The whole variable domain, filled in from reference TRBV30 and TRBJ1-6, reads SQTIHQWPATLVQPVGSPLSLECTVEGTSNPNLYWYRQAAGRGLQLLFYSVGIGQISSEVPQNLSASRPQDRQFILSSKKLLLSDSGFYLCAWSATGKGNSPLHFGNGTRLTVT.

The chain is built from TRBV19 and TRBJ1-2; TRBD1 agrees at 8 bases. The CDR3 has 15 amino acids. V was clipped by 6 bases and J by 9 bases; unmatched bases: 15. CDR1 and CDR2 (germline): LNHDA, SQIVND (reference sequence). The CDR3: CASSRQGRGNFSYTF. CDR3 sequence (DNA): TGTGCCAGTAGCAGACAGGGGAGGGGGAACTTCAGCTACACCTTC.

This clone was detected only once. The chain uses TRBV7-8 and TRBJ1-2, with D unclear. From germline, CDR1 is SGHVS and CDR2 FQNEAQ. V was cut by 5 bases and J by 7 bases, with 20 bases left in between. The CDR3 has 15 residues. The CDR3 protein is CASSLVTPPGPGYTF. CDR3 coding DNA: TGTGCCAGCAGCCTTGTGACTCCCCCCGGCCCTGGCTACACCTTC. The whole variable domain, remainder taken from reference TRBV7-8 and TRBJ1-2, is GAGVSQSPRYKVAKRGQDVALRCDPISGHVSLFWYQQALGQGPEFLTYFQNEAQLDKSGLPSDRFFAERPEGSVSTLKIQRTQQEDSAVYLCASSLVTPPGPGYTFGSGTRLTVV.

The CDR3 DNA follows: TGCGCCAGCATCCAAGGGACAGGTGGCAATGAGCAGTTCTTC. Protein product: CASIQGTGGNEQFF. The chain combines TRBV5-1 with TRBJ2-1; 8 nucleotides agree with TRBD1. Losses at the gene ends were 6 bases for V and 6 bases for J; bases not matched to a gene: 8. CDR1 is SGHRS and CDR2 is YFSETQ in the germline V gene. The CDR3 has 14 residues. Variable domain in full (rest from reference TRBV5-1 and TRBJ2-1): KAGVTQTPRYLIKTRGQQVTLSCSPISGHRSVSWYQQTPGQGLQFLFEYFSETQRNKGNFPGRFSGRQFSNSRSEMNVSTLELGDSALYLCASIQGTGGNEQFFGPGTRLTVL.

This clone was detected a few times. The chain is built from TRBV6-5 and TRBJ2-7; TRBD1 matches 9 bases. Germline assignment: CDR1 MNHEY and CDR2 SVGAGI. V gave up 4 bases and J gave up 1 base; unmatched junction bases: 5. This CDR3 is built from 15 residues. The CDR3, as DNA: TGTGCCAGCAGTTGGGACAGGGTGCGATCCTACGAGCAGTACTTC. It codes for CASSWDRVRSYEQYF.

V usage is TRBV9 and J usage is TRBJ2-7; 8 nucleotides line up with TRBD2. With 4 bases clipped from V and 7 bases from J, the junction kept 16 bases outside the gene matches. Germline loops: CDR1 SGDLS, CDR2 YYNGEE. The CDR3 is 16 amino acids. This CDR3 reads CASSPRGELAAKEQYF. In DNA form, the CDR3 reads TGTGCCAGCAGCCCGAGAGGGGAACTAGCGGCTAAGGAGCAGTACTTC.

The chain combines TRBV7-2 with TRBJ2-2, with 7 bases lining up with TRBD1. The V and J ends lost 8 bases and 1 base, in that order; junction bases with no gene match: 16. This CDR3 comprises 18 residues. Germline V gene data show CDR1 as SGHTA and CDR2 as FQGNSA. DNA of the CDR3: TGTGCCAGCGGCGTTAACTCTGGGACAGCAAAGAACACCGGGGAGCTGTTTTTT. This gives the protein CASGVNSGTAKNTGELFF. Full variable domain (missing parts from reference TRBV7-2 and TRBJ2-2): GAGVSQSPSNKVTEKGKDVELRCDPISGHTALYWYRQSLGQGLEFLIYFQGNSAPDKSGLPSDRFSAERTGGSVSTLTIQRTQQEDSAVYLCASGVNSGTAKNTGELFFGEGSRLTVL.

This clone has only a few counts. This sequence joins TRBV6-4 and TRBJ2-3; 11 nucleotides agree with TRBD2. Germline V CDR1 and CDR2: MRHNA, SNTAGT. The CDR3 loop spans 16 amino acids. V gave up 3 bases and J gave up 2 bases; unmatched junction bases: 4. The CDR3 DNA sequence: TGTGCCAGCAGTGAGGTAGCGGGGGGGCCCACAGATACGCAGTATTTT. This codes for CASSEVAGGPTDTQYF.

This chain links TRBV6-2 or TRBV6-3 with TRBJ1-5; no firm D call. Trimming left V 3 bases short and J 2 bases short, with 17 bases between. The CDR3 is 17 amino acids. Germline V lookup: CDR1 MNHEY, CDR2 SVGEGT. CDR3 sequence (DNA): TGTGCCAGCAGTTATGTCGCAGCGGTGTTCGGCAATCAGCCCCAGCATTTT. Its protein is CASSYVAAVFGNQPQHF.

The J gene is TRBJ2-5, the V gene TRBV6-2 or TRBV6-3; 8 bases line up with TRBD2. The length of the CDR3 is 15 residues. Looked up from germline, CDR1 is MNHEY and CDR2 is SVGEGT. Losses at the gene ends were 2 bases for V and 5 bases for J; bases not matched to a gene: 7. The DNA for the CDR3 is TGTGCCAGCAGTTACGATCGACTAGCGCACGAGACCCAGTACTTC. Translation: CASSYDRLAHETQYF.

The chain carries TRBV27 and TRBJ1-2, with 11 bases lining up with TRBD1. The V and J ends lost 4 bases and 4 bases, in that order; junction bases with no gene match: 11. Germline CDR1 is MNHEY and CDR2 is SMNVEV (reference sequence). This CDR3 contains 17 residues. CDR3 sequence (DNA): TGTGCCAGCAGTTCCCTGGACAGGGGGCCTCTGCTCTATGGCTACACCTTC. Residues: CASSSLDRGPLLYGYTF.

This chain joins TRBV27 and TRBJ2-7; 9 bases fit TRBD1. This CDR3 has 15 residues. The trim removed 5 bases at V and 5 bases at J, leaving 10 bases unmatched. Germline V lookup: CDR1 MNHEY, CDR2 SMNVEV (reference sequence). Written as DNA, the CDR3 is TGTGCCAGCAGTCTAGAACAGGGGGCGCGTGACGAGCAGTACTTC. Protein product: CASSLEQGARDEQYF.